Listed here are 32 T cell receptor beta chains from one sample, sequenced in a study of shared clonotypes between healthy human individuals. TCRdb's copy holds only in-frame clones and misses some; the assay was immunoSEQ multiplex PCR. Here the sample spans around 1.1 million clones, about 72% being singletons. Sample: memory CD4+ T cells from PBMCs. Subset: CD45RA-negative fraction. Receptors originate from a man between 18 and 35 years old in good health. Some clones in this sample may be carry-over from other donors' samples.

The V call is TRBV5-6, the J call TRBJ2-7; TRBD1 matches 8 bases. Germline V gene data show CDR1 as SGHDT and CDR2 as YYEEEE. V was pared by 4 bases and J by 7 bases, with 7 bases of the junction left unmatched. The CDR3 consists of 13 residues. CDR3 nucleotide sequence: TGTGCCAGCAGCCGCGGGACAGGACGAGAGCAGTACTTC. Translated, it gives CASSRGTGREQYF.

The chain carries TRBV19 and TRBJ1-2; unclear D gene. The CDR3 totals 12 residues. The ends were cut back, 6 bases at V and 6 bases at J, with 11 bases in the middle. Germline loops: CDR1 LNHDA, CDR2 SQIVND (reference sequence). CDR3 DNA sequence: TGTGCCAGTAGAAGGGCCCCTCATGGCTACACCTTC. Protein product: CASRRAPHGYTF.

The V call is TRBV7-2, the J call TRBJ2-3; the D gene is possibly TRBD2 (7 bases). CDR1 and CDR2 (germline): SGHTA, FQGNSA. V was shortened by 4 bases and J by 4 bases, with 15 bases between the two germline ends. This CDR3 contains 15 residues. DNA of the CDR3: TGTGCCAGCAGCTCCCTAGGGGGGGAGGCAGATACGCAGTATTTT. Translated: CASSSLGGEADTQYF.

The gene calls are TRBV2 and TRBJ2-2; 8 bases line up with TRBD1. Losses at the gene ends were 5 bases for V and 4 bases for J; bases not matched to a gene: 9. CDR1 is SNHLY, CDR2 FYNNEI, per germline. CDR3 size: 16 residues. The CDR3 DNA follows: TGTGCCAGCAGTTCTCAGGGGGCGCGGGTCACCGGGGAGCTGTTTTTT. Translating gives CASSSQGARVTGELFF.

CDR3 in amino acids: CASSLIGLVHYEQYF. DNA for the CDR3: TGTGCCAGCAGTTTAATTGGACTAGTGCATTACGAGCAGTACTTC. The rearrangement links TRBV28 to TRBJ2-7, with TRBD2 matching 7 bases. J gave up 4 bases and V 2 bases, and 8 bases lay outside the gene matches. The germline V gene encodes CDR1 MDHEN and CDR2 SYDVKM. This CDR3 spans 15 amino acids.

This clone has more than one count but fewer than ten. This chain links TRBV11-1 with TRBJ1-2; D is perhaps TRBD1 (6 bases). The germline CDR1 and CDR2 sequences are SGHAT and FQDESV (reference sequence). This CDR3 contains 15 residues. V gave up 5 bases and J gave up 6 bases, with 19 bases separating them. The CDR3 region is CASSGSGTPANGYTF. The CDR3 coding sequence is TGTGCCAGCAGCGGCTCCGGGACACCCGCCAATGGCTACACCTTC. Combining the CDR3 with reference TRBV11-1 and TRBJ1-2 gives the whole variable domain EAEVAQSPRYKITEKSQAVAFWCDPISGHATLYWYRQILGQGPELLVQFQDESVVDDSQLPKDRFSAERLKGVDSTLKIQPAELGDSAMYLCASSGSGTPANGYTFGSGTRLTVV.

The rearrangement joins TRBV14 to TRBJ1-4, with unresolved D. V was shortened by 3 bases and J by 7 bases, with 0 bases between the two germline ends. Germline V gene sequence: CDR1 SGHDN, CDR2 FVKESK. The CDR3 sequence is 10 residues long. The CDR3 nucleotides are TGTGCCAGCAGCCATGAAAAACTGTTTTTT. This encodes CASSHEKLFF.

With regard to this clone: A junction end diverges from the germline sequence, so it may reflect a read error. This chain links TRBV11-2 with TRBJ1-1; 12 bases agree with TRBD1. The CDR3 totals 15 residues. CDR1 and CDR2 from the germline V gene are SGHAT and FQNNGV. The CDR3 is CASSLDPGQGAAREF. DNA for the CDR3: TGTGCCAGCAGCCTCGACCCGGGACAGGGGGCGGCGCGGGAATTT.

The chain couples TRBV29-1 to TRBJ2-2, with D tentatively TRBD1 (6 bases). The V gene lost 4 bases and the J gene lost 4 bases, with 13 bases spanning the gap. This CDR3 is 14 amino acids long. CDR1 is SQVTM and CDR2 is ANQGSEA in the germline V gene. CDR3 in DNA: TGCAGCGTTGCCGGGACAAGAAGCACCGGGGAGCTGTTTTTT. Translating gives CSVAGTRSTGELFF.

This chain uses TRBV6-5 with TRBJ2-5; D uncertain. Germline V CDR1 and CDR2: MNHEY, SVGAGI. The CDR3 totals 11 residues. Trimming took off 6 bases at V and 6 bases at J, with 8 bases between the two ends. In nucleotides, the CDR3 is TGTGCCAGCAGCCAGGCGAAGACCCAGTACTTC. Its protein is CASSQAKTQYF.

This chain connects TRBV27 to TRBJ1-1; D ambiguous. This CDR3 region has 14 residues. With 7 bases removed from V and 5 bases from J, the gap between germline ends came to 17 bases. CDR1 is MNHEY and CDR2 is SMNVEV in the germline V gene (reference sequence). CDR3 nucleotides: TGTGCCAGCACCGTGAGAGGAGGGTATACTGAAGCTTTCTTT. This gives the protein CASTVRGGYTEAFF.

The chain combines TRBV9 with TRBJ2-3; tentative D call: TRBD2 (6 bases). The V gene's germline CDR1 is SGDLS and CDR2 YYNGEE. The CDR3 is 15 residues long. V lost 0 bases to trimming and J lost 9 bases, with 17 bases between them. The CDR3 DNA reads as TGTGCCAGCAGCGTAGGGGGCGGGGCTACCGACACGCAGTATTTT. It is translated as CASSVGGGATDTQYF. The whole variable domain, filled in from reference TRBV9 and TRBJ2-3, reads DSGVTQTPKHLITATGQRVTLRCSPRSGDLSVYWYQQSLDQGLQFLIQYYNGEERAKGNILERFSAQQFPDLHSELNLSSLELGDSALYFCASSVGGGATDTQYFGPGTRLTVL.

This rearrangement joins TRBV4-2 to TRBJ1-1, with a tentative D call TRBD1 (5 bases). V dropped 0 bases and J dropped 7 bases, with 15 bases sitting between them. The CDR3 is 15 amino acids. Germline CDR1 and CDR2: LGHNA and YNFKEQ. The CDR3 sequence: CASSQDWQGDNEAFF. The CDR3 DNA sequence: TGTGCCAGCAGCCAAGATTGGCAGGGAGATAATGAAGCTTTCTTT.

CDR3 protein: CASSDGINQPQHF. In DNA form, the CDR3 reads TGTGCCAGCAGCGACGGAATCAATCAGCCCCAGCATTTT. The rearrangement uses TRBV25-1 and TRBJ1-5; D is uncertain. Germline-derived CDR1 and CDR2 are MGHDK and SYGVNS. The V gene lost 6 bases and the J gene lost 3 bases, with 9 bases spanning the gap. There are 13 residues in the CDR3.

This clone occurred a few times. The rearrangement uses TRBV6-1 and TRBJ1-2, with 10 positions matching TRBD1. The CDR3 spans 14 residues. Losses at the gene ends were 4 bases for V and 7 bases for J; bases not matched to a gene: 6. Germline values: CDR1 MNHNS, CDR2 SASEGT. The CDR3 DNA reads TGTGCCAGCAGTGCGCGGGACAGGGGATCTGGCTACACCTTC. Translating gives CASSARDRGSGYTF.

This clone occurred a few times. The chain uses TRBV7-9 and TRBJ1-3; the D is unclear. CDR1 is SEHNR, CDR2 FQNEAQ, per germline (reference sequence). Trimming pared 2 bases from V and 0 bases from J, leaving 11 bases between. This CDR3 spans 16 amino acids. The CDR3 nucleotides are TGTGCCAGCAGCTTAATGGAGGCACTCTCTGGAAACACCATATATTTT. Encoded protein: CASSLMEALSGNTIYF.

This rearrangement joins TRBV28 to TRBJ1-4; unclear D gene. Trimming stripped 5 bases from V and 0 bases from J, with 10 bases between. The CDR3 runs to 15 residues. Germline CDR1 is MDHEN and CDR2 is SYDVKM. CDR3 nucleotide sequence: TGTGCCAGCAGTACCCACACCGCAACTAATGAAAAACTGTTTTTT. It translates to CASSTHTATNEKLFF.

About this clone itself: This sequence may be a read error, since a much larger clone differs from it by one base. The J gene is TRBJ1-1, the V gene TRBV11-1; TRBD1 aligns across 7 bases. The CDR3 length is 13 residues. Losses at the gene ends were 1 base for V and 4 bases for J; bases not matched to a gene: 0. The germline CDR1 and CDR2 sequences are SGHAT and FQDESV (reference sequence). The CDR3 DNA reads TGTGCCAGCAGCTTAGACAGGGGCACTGAAGCTTTCTTT. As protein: CASSLDRGTEAFF.

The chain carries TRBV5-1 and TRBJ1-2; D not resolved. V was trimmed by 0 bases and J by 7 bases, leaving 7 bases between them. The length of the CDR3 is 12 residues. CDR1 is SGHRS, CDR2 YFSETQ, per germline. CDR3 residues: CASSLEAGGYTF. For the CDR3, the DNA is TGCGCCAGCAGCTTGGAGGCAGGTGGCTACACCTTC. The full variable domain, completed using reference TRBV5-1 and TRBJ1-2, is KAGVTQTPRYLIKTRGQQVTLSCSPISGHRSVSWYQQTPGQGLQFLFEYFSETQRNKGNFPGRFSGRQFSNSRSEMNVSTLELGDSALYLCASSLEAGGYTFGSGTRLTVV.

The CDR3 protein is CASSPWGGTVNEKLFF. The DNA of the CDR3 is TGTGCCAGCAGCCCCTGGGGAGGGACAGTGAATGAAAAACTGTTTTTT. The chain combines TRBV11-2 with TRBJ1-4; 7 bases map to TRBD1. The ends lost 5 bases at V and 5 bases at J; junction bases unmatched: 11. CDR3 size: 16 residues. Germline V gives CDR1 SGHAT, CDR2 FQNNGV.

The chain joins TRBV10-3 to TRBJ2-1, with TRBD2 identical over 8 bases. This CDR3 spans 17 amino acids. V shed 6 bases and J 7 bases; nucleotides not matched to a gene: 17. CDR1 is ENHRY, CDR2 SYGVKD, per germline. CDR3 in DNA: TGTGCCATCAGGCCCCCGGGGGGGGGAGGTGGAGTTAATGAGCAGTTCTTC. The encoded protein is CAIRPPGGGGGVNEQFF.

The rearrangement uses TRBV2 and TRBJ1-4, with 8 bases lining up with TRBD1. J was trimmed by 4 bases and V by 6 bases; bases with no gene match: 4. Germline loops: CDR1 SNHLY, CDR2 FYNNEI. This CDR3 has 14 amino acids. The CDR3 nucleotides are TGTGCCAGCAGGGACAGGGCCTATAATGAAAAACTGTTTTTT. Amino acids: CASRDRAYNEKLFF.

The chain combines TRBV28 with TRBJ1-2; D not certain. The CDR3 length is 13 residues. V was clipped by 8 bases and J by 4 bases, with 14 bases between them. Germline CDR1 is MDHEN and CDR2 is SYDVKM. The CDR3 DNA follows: TGTGCCAGCGGGGTTGGGATCCTCTATGGCTACACCTTC. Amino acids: CASGVGILYGYTF.

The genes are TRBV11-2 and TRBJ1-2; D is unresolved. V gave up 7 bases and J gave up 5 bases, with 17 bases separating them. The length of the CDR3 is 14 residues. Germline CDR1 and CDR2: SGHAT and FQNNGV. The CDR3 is CASIGWDRDYGYTF. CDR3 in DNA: TGTGCCAGCATCGGGTGGGATCGCGATTATGGCTACACCTTC.

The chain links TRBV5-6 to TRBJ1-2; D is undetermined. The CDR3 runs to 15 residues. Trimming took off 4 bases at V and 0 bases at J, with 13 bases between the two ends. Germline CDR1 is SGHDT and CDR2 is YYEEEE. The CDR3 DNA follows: TGTGCCAGCAGCGACCCCCGAGAGACTAACTATGGCTACACCTTC. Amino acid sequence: CASSDPRETNYGYTF. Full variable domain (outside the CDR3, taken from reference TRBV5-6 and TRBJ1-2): DAGVTQSPTHLIKTRGQQVTLRCSPKSGHDTVSWYQQALGQGPQFIFQYYEEEERQRGNFPDRFSGHQFPNYSSELNVNALLLGDSALYLCASSDPRETNYGYTFGSGTRLTVV.

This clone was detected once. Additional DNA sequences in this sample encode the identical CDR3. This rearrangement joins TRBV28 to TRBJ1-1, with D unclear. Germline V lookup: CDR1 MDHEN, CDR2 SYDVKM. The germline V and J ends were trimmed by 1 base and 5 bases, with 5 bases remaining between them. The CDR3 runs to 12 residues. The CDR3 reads CASSLYGTEAFF. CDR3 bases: TGTGCCAGCAGTTTATACGGAACTGAAGCTTTCTTT.

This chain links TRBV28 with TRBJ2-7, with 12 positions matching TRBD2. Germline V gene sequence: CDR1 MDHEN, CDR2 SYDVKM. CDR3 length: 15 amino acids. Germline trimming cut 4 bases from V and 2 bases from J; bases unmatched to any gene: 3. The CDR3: CASSSPSGRAYEQYF. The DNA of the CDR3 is TGTGCCAGCAGTTCCCCTAGCGGGAGGGCCTACGAGCAGTACTTC.

CDR3 nucleotide sequence: TGTGCCAGCAGCGCCCCGCTACGGGGCAACGTCCTGACTTTC. Its translation is CASSAPLRGNVLTF. V is TRBV9 and J is TRBJ2-6; D is possibly TRBD2 (5 bases). The germline V gene has CDR1 SGDLS and CDR2 YYNGEE. CDR3 size: 14 residues. The V and J ends lost 3 bases and 9 bases respectively, with 13 bases between them.

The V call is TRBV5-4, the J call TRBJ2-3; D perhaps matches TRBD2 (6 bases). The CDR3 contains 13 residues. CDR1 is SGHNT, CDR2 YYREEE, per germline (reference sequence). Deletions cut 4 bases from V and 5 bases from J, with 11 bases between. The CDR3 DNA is TGTGCCAGCAGCCCAATTAGCGGAGATACGCAGTATTTT. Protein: CASSPISGDTQYF.

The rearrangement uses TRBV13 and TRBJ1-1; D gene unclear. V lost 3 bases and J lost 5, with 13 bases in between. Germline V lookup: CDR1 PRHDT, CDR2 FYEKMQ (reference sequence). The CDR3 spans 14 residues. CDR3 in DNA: TGTGCCAGCAGCTTCCTCGGGGAGGAGACTGAAGCTTTCTTT. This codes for CASSFLGEETEAFF.

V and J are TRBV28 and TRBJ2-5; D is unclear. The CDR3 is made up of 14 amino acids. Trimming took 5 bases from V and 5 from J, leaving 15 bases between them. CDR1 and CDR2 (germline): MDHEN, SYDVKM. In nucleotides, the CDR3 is TGTGCCAGCAGTCTCCCCTCATTGGGGGAGACCCAGTACTTC. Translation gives CASSLPSLGETQYF.

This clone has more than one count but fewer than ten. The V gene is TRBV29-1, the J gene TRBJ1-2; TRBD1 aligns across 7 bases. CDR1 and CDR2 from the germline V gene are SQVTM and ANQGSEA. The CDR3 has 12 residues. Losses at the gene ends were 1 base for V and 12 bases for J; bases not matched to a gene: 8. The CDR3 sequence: CSVEGDREVHTF. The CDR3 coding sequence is TGCAGCGTTGAAGGAGACAGGGAGGTGCACACCTTC.